This passage covers 12 T cell receptor beta chains from one sample sequenced in a study of cytomegalovirus exposure and HLA in healthy donors. The PCR was carried out with 60 Vbeta primers and 13 Jbeta primers. Only in-frame clones appear in the TCRdb table, and some are missing; sequencing was by immunoSEQ multiplex PCR. The sample table includes approximately 61,000 clones. The material sequenced was PBMCs. The source of these receptors is a young woman in good health and CMV-seronegative.

This chain links TRBV4-1 with TRBJ1-5; 9 nucleotides line up with TRBD1. V gave up 3 bases and J gave up 4 bases; unmatched junction bases: 4. Looked up from germline, CDR1 is MGHRA and CDR2 is YSYEKL. CDR3 length: 15 amino acids. The CDR3 DNA reads as TGCGCCAGCAGCCAGCCGGGACAGGGAAATCAGCCCCAGCATTTT. Translating gives CASSQPGQGNQPQHF.

The genes are TRBV9 and TRBJ1-6, with 8 nucleotides matching TRBD1. CDR3 length equals 14 residues. J was trimmed by 10 bases and V by 7 bases; bases with no gene match: 10. Germline V gene lookup returns CDR1 SGDLS and CDR2 YYNGEE. The CDR3 coding sequence is TGTGCCAGCGCACTAACAGGGGGGGACTCACCCCTCCACTTT. Translation gives CASALTGGDSPLHF.

In DNA form, the CDR3 reads TGTGCCAGTAGTATAGGGGCAGGGATGGATGAAAAACTGTTTTTT. Protein sequence: CASSIGAGMDEKLFF. This rearrangement joins TRBV19 to TRBJ1-4; D is possibly TRBD1 (5 bases). V shed 1 base and J shed 6 bases, with 12 bases lying between them. Germline V gene data show CDR1 as LNHDA and CDR2 as SQIVND (reference sequence). The CDR3 sequence is 15 residues long.

The chain carries TRBV6-1 and TRBJ2-3; TRBD2 matches 13 bases. Germline V lookup: CDR1 MNHNS, CDR2 SASEGT. The CDR3 consists of 14 residues. The junction had 8 bases not matched to a gene; V was cut back by 11 bases and J by 6 bases. Here the CDR3 DNA reads TGTGCCGGCCAGGCACTAGCGGGAGGGGATACGCAGTATTTT. Protein product: CAGQALAGGDTQYF.

The chain couples TRBV5-4 to TRBJ1-1; tentatively, D is TRBD1 (6 bases). V lost 0 bases and J 10 bases, leaving 10 bases between the germline ends. The CDR3 loop spans 12 amino acids. Per the germline V gene, CDR1 is SGHNT and CDR2 is YYREEE (reference sequence). CDR3 sequence: CASSLATGGAFF. The CDR3 DNA reads TGTGCCAGCAGCTTGGCGACAGGAGGAGCTTTCTTT.

This chain uses TRBV6-6 with TRBJ2-2; tentative D call: TRBD2 (5 bases). Trimming took 8 bases from V and 4 from J, leaving 14 bases between them. Per the germline V gene, CDR1 is MNHNY and CDR2 is SVGAGI (reference sequence). The CDR3 runs to 14 residues. The CDR3 coding sequence is TGTGCCAGCCGAGGACCAGCGGTCACCGGGGAGCTGTTTTTT. Its translation: CASRGPAVTGELFF.

CDR3 DNA: TGTGCCAGCAGTGATAGATCACCGGTTGAGCAGTTCTTC. Its protein is CASSDRSPVEQFF. The J gene is TRBJ2-1, the V gene TRBV6-1; unclear D gene. Per the germline V gene, CDR1 is MNHNS and CDR2 is SASEGT. V was cut by 3 bases and J by 9 bases, with 12 bases left in between. The CDR3 covers 13 residues.

The V call is TRBV5-1, the J call TRBJ1-2, with D possibly being TRBD1 (5 bases). This CDR3 is 14 amino acids long. Germline lookup yields CDR1 SGHRS and CDR2 YFSETQ. Trimming removed 0 bases from V and 6 bases from J, with 12 bases in between. Here the CDR3 DNA reads TGCGCCAGCAGCTTGGCCCCGGGGGGAGATGGCTACACCTTC. This gives the protein CASSLAPGGDGYTF.

V and J are TRBV7-8 and TRBJ2-3; D might be TRBD1 (5 bases). Germline V gene lookup returns CDR1 SGHVS and CDR2 FQNEAQ. Deletions cut 2 bases from V and 3 bases from J, with 9 bases between. This CDR3 spans 14 amino acids. CDR3: CASSLLQGTDTQYF. CDR3 DNA: TGTGCCAGCAGCTTACTCCAGGGAACAGATACGCAGTATTTT.

CDR3 nucleotides: TGTGCCAGCTCACCAGGGGTCAGGGCGGGAGAGCAGTACTTC. Its protein is CASSPGVRAGEQYF. The chain carries TRBV18 and TRBJ2-7; weak D call: TRBD2 (6 bases). V lost 2 bases and J 7 bases, leaving 15 bases between the germline ends. The CDR3 runs to 14 residues. Germline V lookup: CDR1 KGHSH, CDR2 LQKENI.

This chain connects TRBV5-1 to TRBJ2-7; 10 bases agree with TRBD2. The V gene's germline CDR1 is SGHRS and CDR2 YFSETQ. V lost 3 bases to trimming and J lost 3 bases; unmatched junction nucleotides: 3. CDR3 length equals 14 residues. CDR3 residues: CASSWASGGYEQYF. CDR3 nucleotide sequence: TGCGCCAGCAGCTGGGCTAGCGGGGGCTACGAGCAGTACTTC.

The chain joins TRBV30 to TRBJ1-5; unclear D gene. The germline V gene has CDR1 GTSNPN and CDR2 SVGIG (reference sequence). The V end was cut by 3 bases, the J end by 11 bases, with 11 bases between. This CDR3 has 11 amino acids. In DNA form, the CDR3 reads TGTGCCTGGAGGCGCTGGTCGGCCCAGCATTTT. Amino acids: CAWRRWSAQHF. The variable domain in full, completed from reference TRBV30 and TRBJ1-5, reads SQTIHQWPATLVQPVGSPLSLECTVEGTSNPNLYWYRQAAGRGLQLLFYSVGIGQISSEVPQNLSASRPQDRQFILSSKKLLLSDSGFYLCAWRRWSAQHFGDGTRLSIL.